This TCR beta chain was identified during a study of T cell clonality in common variable immunodeficiency. General study findings and limits: CVID subjects shared fewer TCRbeta clones than healthy controls did.

Some clones are missing from TCRdb's copy, which holds only in-frame ones; the method was immunoSEQ multiplex PCR. This sample comprises about 60,000 clones, none seen once only. Blood samples were heparinized, about 5 to 8 ml per donor. Losses at the gene ends were 4 bases for V and 1 base for J; bases not matched to a gene: 10. CDR1 is SQVTM, CDR2 ANQGSEA, per germline. The CDR3 length is 15 residues. In its sample, this clone was seen many times. The antigen remains unidentified. The read comes to an end 3 residues before the CDR3 does, leaving the germline J gene to fill in the end. V gene TRBV29-1 combines with J gene TRBJ2-7; 7 bases align to TRBD1. Sequenced sample: peripheral blood mononuclear cells. The TCR was taken from a person aged 18 to 69 in good health. This CDR3 reads CSVGDAGTASYEQYF. CDR3 DNA (partial): TGCAGCGTTGGAGACGCCGGGACAGCGTCCTACGAG.